What follows is one TCR beta chain and its context. Sequenced by immunoSEQ multiplex PCR; TCRdb stores in-frame clones only, minus some. Of just over 350,000 clones in the sample, roughly 90% were seen once. The study counted Cohort 3 donors as recovered given two negative PCRs, clearance, or symptom resolution. This sample was taken from a study of blood T cell repertoires in COVID-19. CDR3 length: 14 residues. The germline V and J ends were trimmed by 4 bases and 10 bases, with 17 bases remaining between them. Germline V gene lookup returns CDR1 PRHDT and CDR2 FYEKMQ (reference sequence). The rearrangement uses TRBV13 and TRBJ2-1; D remains unclear. The sample was PBMCs or T cells enriched from blood (not recorded which). The sequence came from a young woman who had recovered from COVID-19. Here the CDR3 DNA reads TGTGCCAGCAGCTCCAGGCCCGCCAGCCTCGAGCAGTTCTTC. Residues: CASSSRPASLEQFF.